The present T cell receptor (beta chain) was sequenced within a study of T cell responses to AZD1222 COVID-19 vaccine. This clone was seen a single time. V dropped 0 bases and J dropped 7 bases, with 19 bases sitting between them. The CDR3 has 18 amino acids. The protocol was immunoSEQ multiplex PCR, while the TCRdb copy is restricted to in-frame clones and leaves out a portion. The sample lists 30,000 to 35,000 clones; 75% to 85% were seen once. This chain joins TRBV23-1 and TRBJ1-6; possible D gene TRBD1, 5 bases. TRBV23-1 qualifies as an ORF whose function is uncertain. The material sequenced was peripheral blood, taken 28 days after the second AZD1222 dose. The TCR was taken from an adult who received the AZD1222 COVID-19 vaccine. The CDR3 DNA reads as TGCGCCAGCAGTCAATCGTTCGGGGGGTATCATAAGAATTCACCCCTCCACTTT. Its protein product is CASSQSFGGYHKNSPLHF.